The 17 T cell receptor beta chains given below trace back to one sample, sequenced in a study of cytomegalovirus exposure and HLA in healthy donors. The primer mix had 60 Vbeta and 13 Jbeta primers. The assay was immunoSEQ multiplex PCR, and TCRdb's table has in-frame clones only and misses some. The top ten clones hold under 6% of a sample with some 170,000 clones, 75% to 85% of them seen once. The sample taken for sequencing was PBMCs. These receptors were collected from a man in his thirties or forties in good health and CMV-seronegative.

In nucleotides, the CDR3 is TGCAGCTTTCTTTCCGGGGAGCAGTACTTC. Encoded protein: CSFLSGEQYF. J is TRBJ2-5 and V is TRBV20-1, with TRBD2 as a possible D gene (5 bases). This CDR3 is built from 10 residues. Germline CDR1 and CDR2: DFQATT and SNEGSKA (reference sequence).

The V and J genes are TRBV6-1 and TRBJ1-3, with TRBD1 identical over 11 bases. V gave up 8 bases and J gave up 4 bases; unmatched junction bases: 7. Germline values: CDR1 MNHNS, CDR2 SASEGT. The CDR3 consists of 15 residues. CDR3 sequence (DNA): TGTGCCAGCGGGACAGGGGGGCTGAGAGGAAACACCATATATTTT. This sequence encodes CASGTGGLRGNTIYF.

As DNA, the CDR3 is TGTGCTAGTGCCCCCGGGGGGACAGGGGAAAGAGAGACCCAGTACTTC. Protein product: CASAPGGTGERETQYF. This chain connects TRBV12-5 to TRBJ2-5; TRBD1 agrees at 10 bases. CDR1 is LGHNT, CDR2 FRNRAP, per germline. The CDR3 is 16 residues long. Trimming cost V 7 bases and J 4 bases; bases outside gene matches: 12.

The chain recombines TRBV5-1 with TRBJ1-1; 7 nucleotides align to TRBD1. The CDR3 totals 15 residues. Germline CDR1 is SGHRS and CDR2 is YFSETQ. The V and J ends lost 1 base and 4 bases, in that order; junction bases with no gene match: 7. The CDR3 loop reads CASSLTTGVSTEAFF. The CDR3, as DNA: TGCGCCAGCAGCTTGACTACAGGGGTTTCCACTGAAGCTTTCTTT.

CDR3 amino acids: CASSDRDSDTGELFF. The CDR3 DNA is TGTGCCAGCAGTGACCGGGACTCCGATACCGGGGAGCTGTTTTTT. V and J are TRBV28 and TRBJ2-2; maybe TRBD2 (6 bases). V shed 5 bases and J shed 5 bases, with 15 bases lying between them. The CDR3 totals 15 residues. Germline CDR1 is MDHEN and CDR2 is SYDVKM. The entire variable domain, with the rest obtained from reference TRBV28 and TRBJ2-2, is as follows: DVKVTQSSRYLVKRTGEKVFLECVQDMDHENMFWYRQDPGLGLRLIYFSYDVKMKEKGDIPEGYSVSREKKERFSLILESASTNQTSMYLCASSDRDSDTGELFFGEGSRLTVL.

This clone was observed once. The J gene is TRBJ1-2, the V gene TRBV21-1; the table's TRBD1 call for D was not verified on the DNA. TRBV21-1 is reported as a pseudogene. CDR3 length: 15 residues. CDR3 sequence reads: CASSPTLRHVYGYTF. The CDR3 DNA reads TGTGCCAGCAGCCCGACCCTCCGACACGTCTATGGCTACACCTTC.

This chain connects TRBV9 to TRBJ2-1; D is possibly TRBD2 (5 bases). The germline gives CDR1 SGDLS, CDR2 YYNGEE. The CDR3 totals 12 residues. Trimming removed 4 bases from V and 9 bases from J, with 11 bases in between. The CDR3 DNA reads as TGTGCCAGCAGCCCCCGGGAAGGTGAGCAGTTCTTC. Its protein is CASSPREGEQFF. The whole variable domain, filled in from reference TRBV9 and TRBJ2-1, reads DSGVTQTPKHLITATGQRVTLRCSPRSGDLSVYWYQQSLDQGLQFLIQYYNGEERAKGNILERFSAQQFPDLHSELNLSSLELGDSALYFCASSPREGEQFFGPGTRLTVL.

The gene calls are TRBV5-4 and TRBJ1-2, with D possibly matching TRBD1 (6 bases). The CDR3 contains 14 residues. CDR1 is SGHNT and CDR2 is YYREEE in the germline V gene (reference sequence). The ends were cut back, 0 bases at V and 5 bases at J, with 11 bases in the middle. The CDR3 DNA reads TGTGCCAGCAGCTTGGTAGGGGGATCTTATGGCTACACCTTC. The encoded protein is CASSLVGGSYGYTF.

The genes are TRBV18 and TRBJ1-6, with 9 bases that match TRBD1. The CDR3 extends over 14 amino acids. V lost 4 bases, J lost 6 bases, and 1 base stayed unmatched. Per the germline V gene, CDR1 is KGHSH and CDR2 is LQKENI. Here the CDR3 reads CASSRDRANSPLHF. CDR3 DNA sequence: TGTGCCAGCTCACGGGACAGGGCTAATTCACCCCTCCACTTT.

The chain couples TRBV5-1 to TRBJ1-2; possibly TRBD1 for D (6 bases). Per germline, CDR1 SGHRS and CDR2 YFSETQ. With 5 bases removed from V and 5 bases from J, the gap between germline ends came to 10 bases. This CDR3 region has 12 residues. The DNA for the CDR3 is TGCGCCAGCAGGGAGCAGGGGTATGGCTACACCTTC. Encoded protein: CASREQGYGYTF.

This clone was detected a few times. The chain carries TRBV6-5 and TRBJ2-7; a possible D gene is TRBD2 (6 bases). This CDR3 contains 15 residues. Germline values: CDR1 MNHEY, CDR2 SVGAGI. V was pared by 0 bases and J by 2 bases, with 11 bases between. CDR3 loop: CASSYSRDSAYEQYF. CDR3 coding DNA: TGTGCCAGCAGTTACTCGAGGGACTCCGCCTACGAGCAGTACTTC.

The genes are TRBV27 and TRBJ1-5, with D perhaps TRBD1 (6 bases). The CDR3 extends over 16 amino acids. V was trimmed by 2 bases and J by 0 bases, leaving 11 bases between them. Per the germline V gene, CDR1 is MNHEY and CDR2 is SMNVEV (reference sequence). This CDR3 reads CASSLSGQNSNQPQHF. The CDR3 nucleotides read TGTGCCAGCAGTTTAAGCGGACAGAATAGCAATCAGCCCCAGCATTTT.

This chain links TRBV6-4 with TRBJ1-4; 7 positions match TRBD1. Germline V gives CDR1 MRHNA, CDR2 SNTAGT. This CDR3 is 15 amino acids long. The junction had 4 bases not matched to a gene; V was cut back by 5 bases and J by 1 base. CDR3 nucleotide sequence: TGTGCCAGCAGTATACGACAGGGAACTAATGAAAAACTGTTTTTT. It codes for CASSIRQGTNEKLFF.

The chain recombines TRBV5-1 with TRBJ2-2, with TRBD1 as a possible D gene (5 bases). The CDR3 is made up of 17 amino acids. Trimming took 7 bases from V and 0 from J, leaving 19 bases between them. In germline, CDR1 is SGHRS, CDR2 YFSETQ. The CDR3 loop reads CASGPRAVNANTGELFF. In DNA form, the CDR3 reads TGCGCCAGCGGTCCCAGGGCGGTAAACGCGAACACCGGGGAGCTGTTTTTT. The full variable domain, completed using reference TRBV5-1 and TRBJ2-2, is KAGVTQTPRYLIKTRGQQVTLSCSPISGHRSVSWYQQTPGQGLQFLFEYFSETQRNKGNFPGRFSGRQFSNSRSEMNVSTLELGDSALYLCASGPRAVNANTGELFFGEGSRLTVL.

The chain employs TRBV25-1 and TRBJ2-1; 14 bases are a match to TRBD2. There are 14 residues in the CDR3. In germline, CDR1 is MGHDK, CDR2 SYGVNS. Trimming cost V 8 bases and J 9 bases; bases outside gene matches: 6. The DNA of the CDR3 is TGTGCCAGCGGCCTCGGGACTAGCGGGAGTGAGCAGTTCTTC. It translates to CASGLGTSGSEQFF.

This clone showed up just once. The V call is TRBV7-3, the J call TRBJ2-7; weak D call: TRBD1 (6 bases). The CDR3 has 13 amino acids. Germline V gives CDR1 SGHTA, CDR2 FQGTGA. Trimming removed 5 bases from V and 4 bases from J, with 12 bases in between. The CDR3 region is CASSPGTQYEQYF. The CDR3 nucleotides are TGTGCCAGCAGCCCCGGGACACAATACGAGCAGTACTTC.

The rearrangement joins TRBV29-1 to TRBJ1-2; D unresolved. The CDR3 contains 12 residues. Germline assignment: CDR1 SQVTM and CDR2 ANQGSEA. Trimming shortened V by 5 bases and J by 5 bases, and 12 bases separated the two germline ends. CDR3: CSVPGSFYGYTF. Written as DNA, the CDR3 is TGCAGCGTTCCCGGGAGCTTTTATGGCTACACCTTC. Combining the CDR3 with reference TRBV29-1 and TRBJ1-2 gives the whole variable domain SAVISQKPSRDICQRGTSLTIQCQVDSQVTMMFWYRQQPGQSLTLIATANQGSEATYESGFVIDKFPISRPNLTFSTLTVSNMSPEDSSIYLCSVPGSFYGYTFGSGTRLTVV.